A single sample is the source of the 23 T cell receptor beta chains below, sequenced in a study of breast tumors, draining lymph nodes, adjacent tissues. Axillary draining lymph nodes of breast cancer patients supplied the node samples. MiXCR, run by TCRdb on the multiplex PCR reads, gives a single entry per CDR3 protein. Among about 130,000 distinct CDR3 sequences, over 20% were seen once, and the ten largest hold roughly 2.4%. The sample taken for sequencing was axillary lymph node tissue. Receptors were obtained from a female donor with breast cancer. Some clones in this sample may be carry-over from other donors' samples.

This clonotype has at least ten counts. The genes are TRBV19 and TRBJ2-7; TRBD2 matches 13 bases. The CDR3 runs 15 residues. Germline loops: CDR1 LNHDA, CDR2 SQIVND (reference sequence). Losses at the gene ends were 3 bases for V and 6 bases for J; bases not matched to a gene: 5. The CDR3 coding sequence is TGTGCCAGTAGTATTGGACTAGCGGGAGTCCGCGAGCAGTACTTC. Protein product: CASSIGLAGVREQYF.

The V and J genes are TRBV10-2 and TRBJ2-7; D might be TRBD1 or TRBD2, each matching 7 bases. Germline V gene data show CDR1 as WSHSY and CDR2 as SAAADI. V was shortened by 2 bases and J by 3 bases, with 11 bases between the two germline ends. The CDR3 covers 14 residues. This CDR3 is CASSEQGGGYEQYF. The CDR3 DNA follows: TGCGCCAGCAGTGAGCAGGGGGGGGGCTACGAGCAGTACTTC.

Of note for this clonotype: A much larger clone sits a single nucleotide away, making a read error possible. The genes are TRBV28 and TRBJ2-7, with D uncertain. CDR1 MDHEN and CDR2 SYDVKM come from the germline V gene. There are 16 residues in the CDR3. DNA of the CDR3: TGTGCCAGCAGTTTCTCCCTCACTCGTACCACCTACGGGCAGTACTTC. It specifies CASSFSLTRTTYGQYF.

In this sample, this clonotype turned up many times. The chain joins TRBV5-4 to TRBJ2-3; the match to TRBD2 covers 11 bases. The J segment lost 3 bases and the V segment lost 4 bases, leaving 10 bases of the junction unmatched. This CDR3 contains 17 residues. Per germline, CDR1 SGHNT and CDR2 YYREEE (reference sequence). CDR3 DNA: TGTGCCAGCAGCCTAATTACTAGCGGGAGAAGGACAGATACGCAGTATTTT. Its translation: CASSLITSGRRTDTQYF.

The chain carries TRBV5-1 and TRBJ2-6; 7 bases agree with TRBD1. Germline CDR1 reads SGHRS; CDR2 reads YFSETQ. J gave up 3 bases and V 1 base, and 13 bases lay outside the gene matches. The CDR3 is made up of 19 amino acids. The CDR3 region has the DNA TGCGCCAGCAGCTTGAGGATACAGGGGTTAACCGGTGGGGCCAACGTCCTGACTTTC. This gives the protein CASSLRIQGLTGGANVLTF.

This clonotype appeared many times. V is TRBV6-5 and J is TRBJ1-2, with a tentative D call TRBD1 (6 bases). V lost 4 bases and J lost 2, with 11 bases in between. In germline, CDR1 is MNHEY, CDR2 SVGAGI. The CDR3 consists of 14 residues. The CDR3 DNA sequence: TGTGCCAGCAGTTCCGCCACAGGGAACTATGGCTACACCTTC. Translated: CASSSATGNYGYTF.

CDR3 coding DNA: TGTGCCAGCAGTCTCCTCGATAGCGGGGCTTACAATGAGCAGTTCTTC. Translation gives CASSLLDSGAYNEQFF. The V call is TRBV28, the J call TRBJ2-1, with 8 bases identical to TRBD2. The germline CDR1 and CDR2 sequences are MDHEN and SYDVKM. J lost 4 bases, V lost 5 bases, and 10 bases had no gene match. The CDR3 is made up of 16 amino acids. The variable domain in full, completed from reference TRBV28 and TRBJ2-1, reads DVKVTQSSRYLVKRTGEKVFLECVQDMDHENMFWYRQDPGLGLRLIYFSYDVKMKEKGDIPEGYSVSREKKERFSLILESASTNQTSMYLCASSLLDSGAYNEQFFGPGTRLTVL.

Notes on this clonotype: With a much larger clone just one base away, this may be a read error. This chain connects TRBV11-2 to TRBJ2-5; possibly TRBD2 for D (6 bases). Germline V gene lookup returns CDR1 SGHAT and CDR2 FQNNGV. The CDR3 runs 15 residues. CDR3 in amino acids: CTSSQTLATGETQYF. CDR3 sequence (DNA): TGTACCAGCAGCCAAACCCTAGCGACGGGAGAGACCCAGTACTTC.

A word on this clonotype: A much larger clone lies one base from this, so it may be a read error. The missing conserved phenylalanine or tryptophan at the end of this CDR3 makes a read error likely. This chain joins TRBV5-1 and TRBJ1-3, with D possibly being TRBD1 (6 bases). This CDR3 is built from 14 residues. The V end lost 0 bases, the J end lost 6 bases, and 10 bases lay between the germline ends. The germline V gene has CDR1 SGHRS and CDR2 YFSETQ. The CDR3 sequence is CASSLGDMENTIYL. In nucleotides, the CDR3 is TGCGCCAGCAGCTTGGGGGACATGGAAAACACCATATATCTT.

This clonotype was observed at least ten times. J is TRBJ2-1 and V is TRBV19, with 7 bases that match TRBD2. This CDR3 is 14 amino acids long. Per the germline V gene, CDR1 is LNHDA and CDR2 is SQIVND (reference sequence). V shed 7 bases and J 4 bases; nucleotides not matched to a gene: 7. The CDR3 sequence is CASKATGGYNEQFF. CDR3 coding DNA: TGTGCCAGTAAGGCGACGGGAGGTTACAATGAGCAGTTCTTC.

This chain uses TRBV27 with TRBJ2-1; weak D call: TRBD2 (5 bases). The germline V gene encodes CDR1 MNHEY and CDR2 SMNVEV (reference sequence). The CDR3 is made up of 15 amino acids. Trimming removed 6 bases at V and 6 bases at J, with 18 bases between. CDR3 region: CASRARWAGPNEQFF. The CDR3 DNA reads TGTGCCAGCAGGGCGCGGTGGGCGGGCCCCAATGAGCAGTTCTTC.

In this sample, this clonotype turned up many times. V usage is TRBV4-2 and J usage is TRBJ2-7, with 7 bases that match TRBD2. Trimming removed 0 bases from V and 2 bases from J; junction bases left unmatched: 1. Looked up from germline, CDR1 is LGHNA and CDR2 is YNFKEQ. The CDR3 consists of 14 residues. The CDR3 spells CASSQEGTTYEQYF. CDR3 coding DNA: TGTGCCAGCAGCCAAGAAGGGACTACCTACGAGCAGTACTTC.

About this clonotype: Since a much larger clone is just one base distant, this may be a read error. The rearrangement joins TRBV7-2 to TRBJ1-2, with 8 bases aligning to TRBD1. CDR1 and CDR2 (germline): SGHTA, FQGNSA. The CDR3 length is 15 residues. The chain's CDR3 is CASSLVAGQGYDYTF. The CDR3 nucleotides are TGTGCCAGCAGCTTAGTGGCCGGACAGGGATATGACTACACCTTC.

About this clonotype: Likely a read error: the CDR3 ends without its conserved phenylalanine or tryptophan. This chain connects TRBV28 to TRBJ2-5; the D gene is possibly TRBD1 (6 bases). V was trimmed by 5 bases and J by 3 bases, leaving 19 bases between them. Germline V lookup: CDR1 MDHEN, CDR2 SYDVKM. The CDR3 runs 16 residues. Written as DNA, the CDR3 is TGTGCCAGCAGTCTACCCCAAACAGGGCGCGAAGAGACCCAGTACCTC. Protein sequence: CASSLPQTGREETQYL.

The table lists this clonotype with many counts. The rearrangement links TRBV12-5 to TRBJ2-7; 14 bases agree with TRBD2. V trimming: 9 bases; J trimming: 6 bases; junction bases outside the gene matches: 1. This CDR3 region has 12 residues. Germline V gene data show CDR1 as LGHNT and CDR2 as FRNRAP. The CDR3 nucleotides are TGTGCTAGCGGGACTAGCGGGAGCGAGCAGTACTTC. Its protein is CASGTSGSEQYF.

Comment on this clonotype: This may be a read error: a much more frequent sequence differs by one nucleotide. The chain employs TRBV6-6 and TRBJ2-3; TRBD2 agrees at 9 bases. The germline gives CDR1 MNHNY, CDR2 SVGAGI (reference sequence). This CDR3 is 19 amino acids long. CDR3 nucleotides: TGTGCCAGCAGTTACTCGCCTAGCGGGGTTGAATGGGGCACAGATACGCGGTATTTT. Amino acid sequence: CASSYSPSGVEWGTDTRYF.

A few counts support this clonotype. The rearrangement joins TRBV28 to TRBJ2-2; TRBD2 aligns across 11 bases. The germline V gene has CDR1 MDHEN and CDR2 SYDVKM. V trimming: 1 base; J trimming: 7 bases; junction bases outside the gene matches: 11. This CDR3 spans 18 amino acids. DNA for the CDR3: TGTGCCAGCAGTTTATTGTCTAGCGGGAGGAACATGGACGGGGAGCTGTTTTTT. It translates to CASSLLSSGRNMDGELFF.

Notes on this clonotype: A read error may be the cause here, since a much bigger clone is one base away. V and J are TRBV6-1 and TRBJ1-3; D uncertain. Germline values: CDR1 MNHNS, CDR2 SASEGT. This CDR3 spans 15 amino acids. CDR3 sequence reads: CAGSDGEGPGNTIYF. The CDR3 DNA reads as TGTGCCGGCAGTGATGGGGAAGGGCCTGGAAACACCATATATTTT.

This clonotype occurred many times. The chain recombines TRBV6-1 with TRBJ2-1; TRBD1 matches at 9 bases. Germline lookup yields CDR1 MNHNS and CDR2 SASEGT. Trimming at V came to 8 bases and at J to 9 bases, leaving 14 bases not matched to a gene. The CDR3 covers 15 residues. CDR3: CASFRRRDRVGEQFF. The CDR3 nucleotides are TGTGCCAGCTTCCGTCGCCGGGACAGGGTGGGTGAGCAGTTCTTC.

This clonotype was observed a handful of times. It may be a read error: a sequence one base away is much more abundant. The genes are TRBV13 and TRBJ2-1; TRBD2 matches at 12 bases. The V and J ends lost 8 bases and 4 bases, in that order; junction bases with no gene match: 6. Germline CDR1 reads PRHDT; CDR2 reads FYEKMQ (reference sequence). This CDR3 region has 15 residues. CDR3 nucleotide sequence: TGTGCCAGCGGCCCTAGCGGGAGGGGGTACAATGAGCAGTTCTTC. Translated: CASGPSGRGYNEQFF.

This clonotype was counted ten times or more. The genes are TRBV7-3 and TRBJ2-5; 8 nucleotides match TRBD2. CDR3 size: 18 residues. CDR1 is SGHTA, CDR2 FQGTGA, per germline. V gave up 2 bases and J gave up 1 base; unmatched junction bases: 12. The CDR3 DNA is TGTGCCAGCAGCTTAGGCCCCCCGGGGCTAGCGGGCCAAGAGACCCAGTACTTC. Translation gives CASSLGPPGLAGQETQYF.

This clonotype showed up many times. The chain is built from TRBV28 and TRBJ1-2; 7 nucleotides agree with TRBD1. V shed 4 bases and J 5 bases; nucleotides not matched to a gene: 10. CDR1 is MDHEN and CDR2 is SYDVKM in the germline V gene. There are 15 residues in the CDR3. The chain's CDR3 is CASSSPAGTDYGYTF. CDR3 in DNA: TGTGCCAGCAGTTCCCCCGCCGGGACAGATTATGGCTACACCTTC.

The rearrangement joins TRBV7-2 to TRBJ2-5; no clear D gene. The CDR3 spans 14 residues. The germline CDR1 and CDR2 sequences are SGHTA and FQGNSA. The V gene lost 4 bases and the J gene lost 4 bases, with 13 bases spanning the gap. This chain's CDR3 is CASSYSGNVETQYF. The CDR3 DNA reads TGTGCCAGCAGCTACAGTGGCAACGTAGAGACCCAGTACTTC.